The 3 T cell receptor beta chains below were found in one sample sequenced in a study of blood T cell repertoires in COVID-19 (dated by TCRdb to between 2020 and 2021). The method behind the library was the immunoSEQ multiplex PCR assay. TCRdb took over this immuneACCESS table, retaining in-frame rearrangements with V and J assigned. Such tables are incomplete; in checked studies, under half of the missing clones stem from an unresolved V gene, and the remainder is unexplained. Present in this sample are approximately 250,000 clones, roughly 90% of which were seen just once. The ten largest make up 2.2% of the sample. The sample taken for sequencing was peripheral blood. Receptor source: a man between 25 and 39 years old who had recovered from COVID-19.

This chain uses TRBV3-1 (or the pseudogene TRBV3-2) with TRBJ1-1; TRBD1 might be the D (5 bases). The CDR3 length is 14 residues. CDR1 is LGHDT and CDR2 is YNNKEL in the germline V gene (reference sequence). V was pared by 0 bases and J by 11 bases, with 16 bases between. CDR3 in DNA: TGTGCCAGCAGCCAAGATCGGGGGGTGAGGCAGGCTTTCTTT. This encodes CASSQDRGVRQAFF.

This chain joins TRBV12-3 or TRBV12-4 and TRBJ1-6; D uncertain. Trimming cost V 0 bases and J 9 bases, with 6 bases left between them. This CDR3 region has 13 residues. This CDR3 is CASSLALGSPLHF. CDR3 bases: TGTGCCAGCAGTTTAGCGCTCGGTTCACCCCTCCACTTT.

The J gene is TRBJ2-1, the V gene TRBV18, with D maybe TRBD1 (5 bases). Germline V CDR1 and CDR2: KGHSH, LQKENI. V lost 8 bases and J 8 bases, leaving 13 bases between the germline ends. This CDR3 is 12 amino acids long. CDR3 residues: CASRGRVDEQFF. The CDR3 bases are TGTGCCAGCCGCGGCAGGGTGGATGAGCAGTTCTTC.